The next 22 T cell receptor beta chains were all read from a single sample in a study of CD8+CD57+ T cells in acquired aplastic anemia. The use of genomic DNA as template underpinned the TCR beta VDJ and CDR3 profiling. TCRdb analysed the reads with MiXCR anew, one entry per CDR3 protein. The table lists around 150,000 distinct CDR3 sequences, roughly 40% of them singletons, with approximately 1.1% in the top ten. Specimen: sorted CD4+, CD8+, or CD8+CD57+ T cells (not recorded which) from PBMCs. All receptors come from a human donor in good health.

The gene calls are TRBV6-4 and TRBJ2-1; D is perhaps TRBD1 (6 bases). The germline V gene has CDR1 MRHNA and CDR2 SNTAGT. The CDR3 spans 13 residues. Between the trimmed V and J ends, which lost 10 bases and 8 bases, there was a span of 18 bases. CDR3 DNA: TGTGCCATCCACCTCTGGGGGCGCTATGAGCAGTTCTTC. It encodes CAIHLWGRYEQFF.

This chain links TRBV19 with TRBJ1-2, with 8 bases aligning to TRBD1. Trimming at V came to 6 bases and at J to 4 bases, leaving 13 bases not matched to a gene. Germline V gene sequence: CDR1 LNHDA, CDR2 SQIVND (reference sequence). The CDR3 spans 16 residues. CDR3 nucleotide sequence: TGTGCCAGTAGCCCCCAACCGACAGGGGCCAGCTATGGCTACACCTTC. Encoded protein: CASSPQPTGASYGYTF.

The rearrangement joins TRBV30 to TRBJ1-2, with no clear D. This CDR3 region has 14 residues. The germline CDR1 and CDR2 sequences are GTSNPN and SVGIG (reference sequence). V shed 2 bases and J shed 0 bases, with 10 bases lying between them. CDR3 DNA: TGTGCCTGGAGTCCCGGGATTACTAACTATGGCTACACCTTC. Translating gives CAWSPGITNYGYTF.

J is TRBJ2-2 and V is TRBV5-1; 9 nucleotides match TRBD1. The CDR3 contains 15 residues. J was trimmed by 7 bases and V by 4 bases; bases with no gene match: 8. Germline loops: CDR1 SGHRS, CDR2 YFSETQ. DNA of the CDR3: TGCGCCAGCAGCCCAGGGACAGGGACAAACGGGGAGCTGTTTTTT. Its protein is CASSPGTGTNGELFF.

The chain's CDR3 is CATSDRGGVSHEQFF. CDR3 nucleotide sequence: TGTGCCACCAGTGATCGCGGCGGGGTAAGCCATGAGCAGTTCTTC. The V gene is TRBV24-1, the J gene TRBJ2-1; a possible D gene is TRBD2 (6 bases). This CDR3 spans 15 amino acids. The germline V gene has CDR1 KGHDR and CDR2 SFDVKD. V was shortened by 3 bases and J by 8 bases, with 16 bases between the two germline ends.

The CDR3 bases are TGTGCCAGCAGCTTAACGGCAGGACCCCTCCACTTT. The encoded protein is CASSLTAGPLHF. The chain is built from TRBV7-8 and TRBJ1-6; D is undetermined. The CDR3 runs to 12 residues. V lost 2 bases, J lost 12 bases, and 8 bases lay in between. In germline, CDR1 is SGHVS, CDR2 FQNEAQ.

V usage is TRBV19 and J usage is TRBJ2-3; D might be TRBD1 (5 bases). Germline CDR1 is LNHDA and CDR2 is SQIVND (reference sequence). CDR3 length equals 16 residues. The germline V and J ends were trimmed by 0 bases and 8 bases, with 18 bases remaining between them. The CDR3 spells CASSIDLAGKASTQYF. CDR3 in DNA: TGTGCCAGTAGTATAGATCTGGCAGGGAAAGCAAGTACGCAGTATTTT.

This clonotype was seen at least ten times. This chain uses TRBV6-1 with TRBJ1-2; D unclear. The CDR3 is 12 amino acids. V shed 3 bases and J shed 4 bases, with 6 bases lying between them. Germline V gene lookup returns CDR1 MNHNS and CDR2 SASEGT. The CDR3 sequence: CASSDGPYGYTF. For the CDR3, the DNA is TGTGCCAGCAGTGACGGACCCTATGGCTACACCTTC.

Ten or more counts support this clonotype. The chain employs TRBV9 and TRBJ2-3, with 8 bases identical to TRBD2. The V and J ends lost 0 bases and 1 base, in that order; junction bases with no gene match: 7. The CDR3 has 17 residues. From germline, CDR1 is SGDLS and CDR2 YYNGEE. CDR3 loop: CASSVAGGVLGTDTQYF. The CDR3 region has the DNA TGTGCCAGCAGCGTAGCGGGAGGGGTACTGGGCACAGATACGCAGTATTTT.

V and J are TRBV11-1 and TRBJ1-2; possible D gene TRBD1, 6 bases. In germline, CDR1 is SGHAT, CDR2 FQDESV (reference sequence). V dropped 1 base and J dropped 7 bases, with 10 bases sitting between them. This CDR3 comprises 13 residues. Here the CDR3 DNA reads TGTGCCAGCAGCTTAGGTGGGGGCACTGGCTACACCTTC. Translation gives CASSLGGGTGYTF.

This clonotype was seen more than once but under ten times. The chain links TRBV13 to TRBJ2-2, with 10 bases identical to TRBD2. The CDR3 is made up of 17 amino acids. Per the germline V gene, CDR1 is PRHDT and CDR2 is FYEKMQ (reference sequence). The trim removed 1 base at V and 3 bases at J, leaving 5 bases unmatched. CDR3 DNA sequence: TGTGCCAGCAGCTTAGTATGGCTAGCGGGGGACACCGGGGAGCTGTTTTTT. Its protein product is CASSLVWLAGDTGELFF.

The chain couples TRBV6-2 or TRBV6-3 to TRBJ1-1; maybe TRBD1 (6 bases). From germline, CDR1 is MNHEY and CDR2 SVGEGT. Trimming removed 2 bases at V and 1 base at J, with 8 bases between. The CDR3 consists of 14 residues. CDR3 region: CASSYPTGNTEAFF. CDR3 in DNA: TGTGCCAGCAGTTACCCGACAGGGAACACTGAAGCTTTCTTT.

Details on this clonotype: Relative to the germline gene, one junction end is altered; a read error may explain this. The rearrangement uses TRBV7-9 and TRBJ1-1, with D uncertain. The germline V gene encodes CDR1 SEHNR and CDR2 FQNEAQ (reference sequence). This CDR3 spans 14 amino acids. The CDR3: CASTGLRMNTEAIF. For the CDR3, the DNA is TGTGCCAGCACAGGACTGCGGATGAACACTGAAGCTATCTTT.

The chain employs TRBV19 and TRBJ2-7; no clear D. The CDR3 is 14 residues long. Trimming removed 3 bases at V and 0 bases at J, with 9 bases between. Germline CDR1 reads LNHDA; CDR2 reads SQIVND (reference sequence). The CDR3 loop is CASSMGKYSYEQYF. The CDR3 nucleotides are TGTGCCAGTAGTATGGGCAAATACTCCTACGAGCAGTACTTC. The complete variable domain, with remaining parts taken from reference TRBV19 and TRBJ2-7, reads DGGITQSPKYLFRKEGQNVTLSCEQNLNHDAMYWYRQDPGQGLRLIYYSQIVNDFQKGDIAEGYSVSREKKESFPLTVTSAQKNPTAFYLCASSMGKYSYEQYFGPGTRLTVT.

Note on this clonotype: The junction and the germline gene differ at one end; a read error may be behind it. The chain has TRBV7-3 and TRBJ2-3; 8 bases map to TRBD1. Germline CDR1 and CDR2: SGHTA and FQGTGA. This CDR3 region has 14 residues. In nucleotides, the CDR3 is TGTGCCAGCAGTACAGGGGGTGGGACAGATACGCAGTTTTTT. The encoded protein is CASSTGGGTDTQFF.

The rearrangement links TRBV12-5 to TRBJ2-1; no clear D gene. This CDR3 spans 15 amino acids. The germline gives CDR1 LGHNT, CDR2 FRNRAP. V was clipped by 3 bases and J by 0 bases, with 9 bases between them. DNA of the CDR3: TGTGCTAGTGGTTTCCTCCCGGGCTCCTACAATGAGCAGTTCTTC. Amino acid sequence: CASGFLPGSYNEQFF.

The gene calls are TRBV20-1 and TRBJ1-6; TRBD1 might be the D (5 bases). Germline-derived CDR1 and CDR2 are DFQATT and SNEGSKA (reference sequence). V was shortened by 5 bases and J by 0 bases, with 14 bases between the two germline ends. This CDR3 region has 16 residues. CDR3 DNA: TGCAGTGCTCCGGGACCTTTAAACTCCTATAATTCACCCCTCCACTTT. It specifies CSAPGPLNSYNSPLHF.

This clonotype has a count of ten or more. V is TRBV5-1 and J is TRBJ2-7, with D uncertain. V lost 4 bases and J lost 2, with 13 bases in between. The CDR3 has 14 residues. Germline assignment: CDR1 SGHRS and CDR2 YFSETQ. The CDR3 DNA sequence: TGCGCCAGCAGCCCAGGCGAACCCCCCTACGAGCAGTACTTC. This gives the protein CASSPGEPPYEQYF.

By sample share, this clonotype is medium-sized. This chain links TRBV10-3 with TRBJ1-3; D is unresolved. V shed 8 bases and J shed 1 base, with 9 bases lying between them. The germline V gene encodes CDR1 ENHRY and CDR2 SYGVKD. This CDR3 comprises 13 residues. CDR3 DNA: TGTGCCATCTCTTGGAGTTCTGGAAACACCATATATTTT. Amino acids: CAISWSSGNTIYF.

This clonotype has only a few counts. A much larger clonotype is one base distant, so this may be a read error. The genes are TRBV7-3 and TRBJ2-5; D tentatively reads TRBD1 or TRBD2 (6 bases each). Germline CDR1 SGHTA, CDR2 FQGTGA. The CDR3 runs 15 residues. The CDR3, as DNA: TGTGCCGGCAGCTTAGGGGGATCCGGGGGAGAGACCCAGTACTTC. Translated, it gives CAGSLGGSGGETQYF.

The sample holds many counts of this clonotype. CDR3: CASSSGQAILYEQYF. The CDR3 coding sequence is TGTGCCAGCAGTTCGGGACAGGCAATTCTCTACGAGCAGTACTTC. This rearrangement joins TRBV2 to TRBJ2-7; 8 nucleotides line up with TRBD1. The CDR3 spans 15 residues. With 5 bases clipped from V and 3 bases from J, the junction kept 9 bases outside the gene matches. Germline V CDR1 and CDR2: SNHLY, FYNNEI. The full variable domain, its missing parts supplied by reference TRBV2 and TRBJ2-7, is EPEVTQTPSHQVTQMGQEVILRCVPISNHLYFYWYRQILGQKVEFLVSFYNNEISEKSEIFDDQFSVERPDGSNFTLKIRSTKLEDSAMYFCASSSGQAILYEQYFGPGTRLTVT.

In this sample, this clonotype turned up many times. The DNA for the CDR3 is TGCGCCAGCAGCTTGGCGCAGGGCCCCACAGATACGCAGTATTTT. Translating gives CASSLAQGPTDTQYF. V gene TRBV5-1 combines with J gene TRBJ2-3, with TRBD1 as a possible D gene (5 bases). The ends were cut back, 0 bases at V and 2 bases at J, with 10 bases in the middle. This CDR3 is built from 15 residues. Germline V lookup: CDR1 SGHRS, CDR2 YFSETQ.